One sample yielded the 27 T cell receptor beta chains listed below, sequenced in a study of vaccination and CD4 T cells after COVID-19. Treatment indicated: roughly 10-day PBMC culture with coronavirus spike peptide pools or control peptides (ViraFEST assay). Gathered ahead of the COVID-19 pandemic (2011-2018) were the CD4+ T cells of the unexposed donor. For these receptors, no antigen is known. The Oncomine TCR Beta short-read assay was what sequenced the DNA obtained from cultured CD4+ T cells. One entry per CDR3 protein results from TCRdb running MiXCR on the PCR reads. The sample contains about 6,900 distinct CDR3 sequences, 20% to 25% of which appear only once. Specimen: CD4+ T cells from blood, cultured in vitro. The source of these receptors is a human donor in good health.

This clonotype has more than one count but fewer than ten. J is TRBJ2-1 and V is TRBV6-1; 10 nucleotides line up with TRBD1. The CDR3 length is 15 residues. The germline gives CDR1 MNHNS, CDR2 SASEGT. V shed 2 bases, J shed 13 bases, and the junction held 11 bases outside the gene matches. CDR3 DNA: TGTGCCAGCAGTGAACAAGGGACAGGGGTTTTCTTCCAGTTCTTC. As protein: CASSEQGTGVFFQFF.

This clonotype counts as medium-sized. The V call is TRBV15, the J call TRBJ2-5, with D possibly matching TRBD1 (6 bases). CDR1 and CDR2 from the germline V gene are LNHNV and YYDKDF (reference sequence). The ends were cut back, 5 bases at V and 5 bases at J, with 21 bases in the middle. The CDR3 length is 16 residues. Here the CDR3 DNA reads TGTGCCACCAGCCGCTACACGGGCAGGGGTGGGGAGACCCAGTACTTC. It yields the protein CATSRYTGRGGETQYF.

This clonotype has just a few counts. The chain combines TRBV5-1 with TRBJ2-2, with D unresolved. CDR3 length: 14 amino acids. With 0 bases removed from V and 0 bases from J, the gap between germline ends came to 3 bases. Germline V gives CDR1 SGHRS, CDR2 YFSETQ. The CDR3, as DNA: TGCGCCAGCAGCTTGGACACGAACACCGGGGAGCTGTTTTTT. Translating gives CASSLDTNTGELFF.

The chain couples TRBV18 to TRBJ1-2; no reliable D call. Germline V gene lookup returns CDR1 KGHSH and CDR2 LQKENI. V was clipped by 6 bases and J by 0 bases, with 11 bases between them. The CDR3 is 14 amino acids. The CDR3 sequence: CASSLPNTNYGYTF. The CDR3 coding sequence is TGTGCCAGCTCGCTACCTAATACTAACTATGGCTACACCTTC. Looking up the rest from reference TRBV18 and TRBJ1-2 gives the full variable domain: NAGVMQNPRHLVRRRGQEARLRCSPMKGHSHVYWYRQLPEEGLKFMVYLQKENIIDESGMPKERFSAEFPKEGPSILRIQQVVRGDSAAYFCASSLPNTNYGYTFGSGTRLTVV.

V is TRBV11-1 and J is TRBJ1-1; D is undetermined. The V gene's germline CDR1 is SGHAT and CDR2 FQDESV (reference sequence). This CDR3 has 14 residues. V was trimmed by 3 bases and J by 5 bases, leaving 13 bases between them. The CDR3 DNA is TGTGCCAGCAGCTTTAATCTGGGAAATACTGAAGCTTTCTTT. This translates into CASSFNLGNTEAFF.

The J gene is TRBJ1-2, the V gene TRBV30; TRBD1 agrees at 7 bases. The CDR3 runs to 11 residues. V trimming: 7 bases; J trimming: 4 bases; junction bases outside the gene matches: 3. Germline CDR1 is GTSNPN and CDR2 is SVGIG (reference sequence). The CDR3 here is CASRTGYGYTF. CDR3 bases: TGTGCCTCCAGGACAGGCTATGGCTACACCTTC.

This clonotype was detected a few times. The genes are TRBV6-1 and TRBJ1-6; the D gene is possibly TRBD1 (5 bases). This CDR3 is 16 amino acids long. V lost 5 bases, J lost 9 bases, and 20 bases lay in between. Germline V gene lookup returns CDR1 MNHNS and CDR2 SASEGT. CDR3 coding DNA: TGTGCCAGCAGTCCGTCGGGGGGATTAGGGGTTTCACCCCTCCACTTT. This codes for CASSPSGGLGVSPLHF.

This clonotype showed up just once. The V gene is TRBV29-1, the J gene TRBJ1-4, with D perhaps matching TRBD1 (6 bases). The CDR3 runs to 11 residues. V was cut by 4 bases and J by 6 bases, with 6 bases left in between. CDR1 and CDR2 from the germline V gene are SQVTM and ANQGSEA. The CDR3 here is CSVAGDEKLFF. The DNA of the CDR3 is TGCAGCGTTGCAGGGGATGAAAAACTGTTTTTT.

By share, this clonotype counts as medium-sized. The rearrangement links TRBV20-1 to TRBJ1-1; the match to TRBD1 covers 10 bases. There are 12 residues in the CDR3. The junction had 0 bases not matched to a gene; V was cut back by 5 bases and J by 3 bases. Germline CDR1 reads DFQATT; CDR2 reads SNEGSKA (reference sequence). In DNA form, the CDR3 reads TGCAGTGCTGGGACAGGGGACACTGAAGCTTTCTTT. It is translated as CSAGTGDTEAFF.

The V call is TRBV5-1, the J call TRBJ2-5, with a weak D call TRBD1 (6 bases). Looked up from germline, CDR1 is SGHRS and CDR2 is YFSETQ. Trimming stripped 1 base from V and 2 bases from J, with 12 bases between. The CDR3 length is 15 residues. The CDR3 sequence: CASSLSGQVQETQYF. In DNA, the CDR3 is TGCGCCAGCAGCTTGTCGGGACAAGTACAAGAGACCCAGTACTTC.

This clonotype was seen a handful of times. The V gene is TRBV6-1, the J gene TRBJ1-1; TRBD1 is a possible D gene (5 bases). V was trimmed by 7 bases and J by 4 bases, leaving 7 bases between them. Germline V gene data show CDR1 as MNHNS and CDR2 as SASEGT. The CDR3 is made up of 11 amino acids. The CDR3 sequence: CASNGGTEAFF. CDR3 DNA: TGTGCCAGCAATGGGGGCACTGAAGCTTTCTTT.

The chain employs TRBV2 and TRBJ1-5; D is undetermined. Germline assignment: CDR1 SNHLY and CDR2 FYNNEI. Between the trimmed V and J ends, which lost 2 bases and 0 bases, there was a span of 8 bases. The CDR3 length is 15 residues. CDR3 nucleotide sequence: TGTGCCAGCAGTGAATTGCGACATAGCAATCAGCCCCAGCATTTT. It specifies CASSELRHSNQPQHF.

The chain uses TRBV4-1 and TRBJ2-5; 9 bases map to TRBD2. Looked up from germline, CDR1 is MGHRA and CDR2 is YSYEKL. The CDR3 loop spans 15 amino acids. J lost 3 bases, V lost 6 bases, and 8 bases had no gene match. The DNA for the CDR3 is TGCGCCAGCAGTCTAAACTTAGCGGGAGAAGAGACCCAGTACTTC. Translating it yields CASSLNLAGEETQYF.

This clonotype has just a few counts. This rearrangement joins TRBV6-1 to TRBJ1-3, with D tentatively TRBD1 (5 bases). This CDR3 comprises 14 residues. CDR1 MNHNS and CDR2 SASEGT come from the germline V gene. V was shortened by 6 bases and J by 4 bases, with 13 bases between the two germline ends. The CDR3 bases are TGTGCCAGCAGGCCAACAGGTATCGGAAACACCATATATTTT. This codes for CASRPTGIGNTIYF.

In its sample, this clonotype ranks as large (0.1 to 1%). The junction and the germline gene differ at one end; a read error may be behind it. The chain combines TRBV3-1 with TRBJ2-1; D gene unclear. Germline assignment: CDR1 LGHDT and CDR2 YNNKEL (reference sequence). CDR3 length: 11 residues. The DNA for the CDR3 is TGTGCCAGTACCTCCAACAATGAGCAGTTCTTC. It translates to CASTSNNEQFF.

The chain combines TRBV10-3 with TRBJ2-3, with 8 bases fitting TRBD2. V gave up 4 bases and J gave up 1 base; unmatched junction bases: 7. This CDR3 has 16 amino acids. Germline CDR1 and CDR2: ENHRY and SYGVKD. The chain's CDR3 is CAISGRGTSGTDTQYF. The DNA of the CDR3 is TGTGCCATCAGTGGGAGGGGGACTAGTGGCACAGATACGCAGTATTTT.

V and J are TRBV27 and TRBJ1-1; the D is unclear. This CDR3 comprises 9 residues. Deletions cut 7 bases from V and 3 bases from J, with 0 bases between. Germline CDR1 reads MNHEY; CDR2 reads SMNVEV (reference sequence). CDR3 loop: CASNTEAFF. The CDR3, as DNA: TGTGCCAGCAACACTGAAGCTTTCTTT.

This clonotype showed up just a few times. This chain links TRBV20-1 with TRBJ2-3; TRBD1 matches 8 bases. Germline CDR1 is DFQATT and CDR2 is SNEGSKA (reference sequence). V trimming: 6 bases; J trimming: 4 bases; junction bases outside the gene matches: 9. The length of the CDR3 is 14 residues. The CDR3 sequence: CSARTGKVPDTQYF. The CDR3 bases are TGCAGTGCAAGGACAGGGAAGGTTCCAGATACGCAGTATTTT.

This clonotype has more than one count but fewer than ten. The chain is built from TRBV7-6 and TRBJ2-5; D remains unclear. Germline CDR1 reads SGHVS; CDR2 reads FNYEAQ. This CDR3 has 11 residues. V was cut by 3 bases and J by 1 base, with 0 bases left in between. This chain's CDR3 is CASSFQETQYF. The CDR3 DNA follows: TGTGCCAGCAGCTTCCAAGAGACCCAGTACTTC.

The CDR3 protein is CASTAYNYGYTF. CDR3 coding DNA: TGTGCCAGTACCGCTTATAACTATGGCTACACCTTC. This chain connects TRBV19 to TRBJ1-2, with D uncertain. CDR1 and CDR2 (germline): LNHDA, SQIVND (reference sequence). The CDR3 totals 12 residues. V was pared by 7 bases and J by 1 base, with 7 bases between.

The table lists this clonotype with a few counts. This chain joins TRBV27 and TRBJ2-1, with 7 nucleotides matching TRBD1. The CDR3 runs to 14 residues. Trimming at V came to 7 bases and at J to 1 base, leaving 4 bases not matched to a gene. Germline CDR1 MNHEY, CDR2 SMNVEV (reference sequence). The CDR3 bases are TGTGCCAGCAATTACAGGGGTTCCTACAATGAGCAGTTCTTC. This translates into CASNYRGSYNEQFF.

The chain links TRBV7-2 to TRBJ2-2, with TRBD2 as a possible D gene (6 bases). Germline assignment: CDR1 SGHTA and CDR2 FQGNSA. CDR3 length equals 17 residues. Trimming left V 5 bases short and J 5 bases short, with 21 bases between. This CDR3 reads CASSRSRDWVTTGELFF. The CDR3 DNA follows: TGTGCCAGCAGCCGGTCTCGGGACTGGGTGACTACCGGGGAGCTGTTTTTT.

The J gene is TRBJ1-2, the V gene TRBV20-1; D remains ambiguous. V lost 5 bases, J lost 7 bases, and 14 bases lay in between. The CDR3 spans 12 residues. Germline CDR1 reads DFQATT; CDR2 reads SNEGSKA (reference sequence). This CDR3 is CSAQARGAGYTF. The CDR3 DNA reads TGCAGTGCTCAAGCCCGGGGAGCTGGCTACACCTTC.

This clonotype has only a few counts. The chain carries TRBV6-1 and TRBJ2-2; possible D gene TRBD1, 6 bases. The CDR3 runs 15 residues. Germline CDR1 MNHNS, CDR2 SASEGT. Between the trimmed V and J ends, which lost 6 bases and 1 base, there was a span of 12 bases. CDR3 residues: CASSRLTGNTGELFF. The DNA of the CDR3 is TGTGCCAGCAGCCGCTTGACAGGGAACACCGGGGAGCTGTTTTTT.

V and J are TRBV18 and TRBJ1-1, with D possibly TRBD1 on 5 matching bases. CDR1 is KGHSH, CDR2 LQKENI, per germline. V lost 6 bases and J lost 0, with 17 bases in between. This CDR3 has 16 amino acids. The chain's CDR3 is CASSPRAGLLNTEAFF. CDR3 DNA sequence: TGTGCCAGCTCCCCGCGGGCAGGGCTGTTGAACACTGAAGCTTTCTTT.

This chain uses TRBV11-2 with TRBJ1-1; D remains unclear. The V gene's germline CDR1 is SGHAT and CDR2 FQNNGV. Deletions cut 2 bases from V and 6 bases from J, with 4 bases between. This CDR3 region has 11 residues. As DNA, the CDR3 is TGTGCCAGCAGCTTAAGCGCTGAAGCTTTCTTT. Protein: CASSLSAEAFF. The full variable domain, with the rest looked up from reference TRBV11-2 and TRBJ1-1, is EAGVAQSPRYKIIEKRQSVAFWCNPISGHATLYWYQQILGQGPKLLIQFQNNGVVDDSQLPKDRFSAERLKGVDSTLKIQPAKLEDSAVYLCASSLSAEAFFGQGTRLTVV.

This clonotype was counted a few times. The V and J genes are TRBV20-1 and TRBJ2-5, with TRBD1 matching 9 bases. V was clipped by 5 bases and J by 4 bases; unmatched bases: 14. The CDR3 extends over 16 amino acids. Germline V lookup: CDR1 DFQATT, CDR2 SNEGSKA (reference sequence). CDR3 residues: CSAPKGQGIVGETQYF. CDR3 nucleotides: TGCAGTGCTCCTAAGGGACAGGGAATCGTCGGAGAGACCCAGTACTTC.